These T cell receptor beta chains were read from a single sample in a study of CD4 T cells in relation to SARS-CoV-2 and coronaviruses. Antigens of these TCRs are unknown. Clones were sequenced by immunoSEQ multiplex PCR, and TCRdb holds only the in-frame ones, with some missing. The repertoire holds about 12,000 clones, with more than 55% as singletons. Sequencing used CD4+ T cells from PBMCs, cultured in vitro. The receptors originated from a human donor in good health. Each CDR3 is given with its conserved first and last residue. The D gene is left open where the match is weak. Size tells how often a clone was seen (once, few, many) or the class of an expanded clone, and some rows leave it out.

size: few
V: TRBV4-1
D: -
J: TRBJ2-3
CDR3: CASSQDGASTNTDTQYF
DNA: TGCGCCAGCAGCCAAGATGGTGCTAGCACCAACACAGATACGCAGTATTTT

size: -
V: TRBV12-3/TRBV12-4
D: -
J: TRBJ1-2
CDR3: CASSLSIYGYTF
DNA: TGTGCCAGCAGTTTAAGCATCTATGGCTACACCTTC

size: -
V: TRBV6-5
D: TRBD1
J: TRBJ1-4
CDR3: CASSSQGAGDEKLFF
DNA: TGTGCCAGCAGTTCACAGGGGGCGGGGGATGAAAAACTGTTTTTT

size: few
V: TRBV11-2
D: -
J: TRBJ2-1
CDR3: CASSVQGWRSYNEQFF
DNA: TGTGCCAGCAGCGTACAGGGATGGCGGTCCTACAATGAGCAGTTCTTC

size: few
V: TRBV2
D: TRBD1
J: TRBJ1-4
CDR3: CASVKDRGREKLFF
DNA: TGTGCCAGCGTAAAGGACAGGGGAAGAGAAAAACTGTTTTTT

size: few
V: TRBV6-5
D: -
J: TRBJ1-1
CDR3: CASSYGLMNTEAFF
DNA: TGTGCCAGCAGTTACGGACTCATGAACACTGAAGCTTTCTTT

size: -
V: TRBV12-3/TRBV12-4
D: -
J: TRBJ2-5
CDR3: CASSGLGGQTQYF
DNA: TGTGCCAGCAGTGGCCTGGGTGGACAGACCCAGTACTTC

size: -
V: TRBV20-1
D: TRBD1
J: TRBJ2-7
CDR3: CSASSLRQGLTYEQYF
DNA: TGCAGTGCTAGTTCCTTGCGACAGGGTCTAACCTACGAGCAGTACTTC

size: -
V: TRBV7-3
D: -
J: TRBJ1-1
CDR3: CASSSRRGTEAFF
DNA: TGTGCCAGCAGCTCACGGAGGGGGACTGAAGCTTTCTTT

size: -
V: TRBV5-1
D: TRBD1
J: TRBJ2-1
CDR3: CASSYYTGGNEQFF
DNA: TGCGCCAGCAGCTACTATACAGGGGGCAATGAGCAGTTCTTC

size: few
V: TRBV6-1
D: -
J: TRBJ1-5
CDR3: CASSEWDQPQHF
DNA: TGTGCCAGCAGTGAATGGGATCAGCCCCAGCATTTT

size: -
V: TRBV10-1
D: TRBD1
J: TRBJ2-3
CDR3: CASSASPGQGAADTQYF
DNA: TGCGCCAGCAGTGCTTCCCCGGGACAGGGGGCCGCAGATACGCAGTATTTT

size: few
V: TRBV24-1
D: -
J: TRBJ1-2
CDR3: CATSDLNYGYTF
DNA: TGTGCCACCAGTGATCTTAACTATGGCTACACCTTC

size: -
V: TRBV5-1
D: -
J: TRBJ2-3
CDR3: CASSSGGGTDTQYF
DNA: TGCGCCAGCAGCTCGGGGGGCGGCACAGATACGCAGTATTTT

size: -
V: TRBV11-1
D: -
J: TRBJ2-2
CDR3: CATLGPARANTGELFF
DNA: TGTGCCACCCTCGGACCGGCACGAGCGAACACCGGGGAGCTGTTTTTT

size: -
V: TRBV5-1
D: -
J: TRBJ2-7
CDR3: CASSAQGAPHEQYF
DNA: TGCGCCAGCAGCGCACAAGGTGCCCCCCACGAGCAGTACTTC

size: -
V: TRBV4-1
D: -
J: TRBJ1-5
CDR3: CASSQVSAFSNQPQHF
DNA: TGCGCCAGCAGCCAAGTTTCAGCTTTTAGCAATCAGCCCCAGCATTTT

size: -
V: TRBV30
D: TRBD2
J: TRBJ2-5
CDR3: CAWNRGASGTVGETQYF
DNA: TGTGCCTGGAACCGGGGGGCTAGCGGGACGGTGGGAGAGACCCAGTACTTC

size: -
V: TRBV11-2
D: -
J: TRBJ2-1
CDR3: CASSPPSGRQFF
DNA: TGTGCCAGCAGCCCCCCCTCCGGTCGGCAGTTCTTC

size: few
V: TRBV5-8
D: TRBD2
J: TRBJ2-7
CDR3: CASSLGGGSYEQYF
DNA: TGTGCCAGCAGCTTGGGGGGGGGCTCCTACGAGCAGTACTTC

size: -
V: TRBV24-1
D: -
J: TRBJ2-7
CDR3: CATSDTGYEQYF
DNA: TGTGCCACCAGTGATACAGGGTACGAGCAGTACTTC

size: -
V: TRBV18
D: TRBD2
J: TRBJ2-7
CDR3: CASSPTSGITSSYEQYF
DNA: TGTGCCAGCTCACCGACGAGCGGGATTACTAGCTCCTACGAGCAGTACTTC

size: -
V: TRBV4-1
D: -
J: TRBJ2-3
CDR3: CASSPSPGPSTDTQYF
DNA: TGCGCCAGCAGCCCTTCCCCGGGACCCTCCACAGATACGCAGTATTTT

size: few
V: TRBV24-1
D: -
J: TRBJ1-2
CDR3: CATIHRYYGYTF
DNA: TGTGCCACCATTCACAGGTACTATGGCTACACCTTC

size: -
V: TRBV3-1/TRBV3-2
D: -
J: TRBJ1-1
CDR3: CASSQVPGITEAFF
DNA: TGTGCCAGCAGCCAAGTTCCCGGGATTACTGAAGCTTTCTTT

size: -
V: TRBV24-1
D: -
J: TRBJ2-2
CDR3: CATSSVGGAPTGELFF
DNA: TGTGCCACCAGTAGCGTTGGGGGGGCGCCCACCGGGGAGCTGTTTTTT

size: -
V: TRBV29-1
D: -
J: TRBJ2-7
CDR3: CSAVGPGGSYEQYF
DNA: TGCAGCGCTGTCGGGCCGGGTGGCTCCTACGAGCAGTACTTC

size: few
V: TRBV30
D: TRBD1
J: TRBJ1-1
CDR3: CAWSGDRRTEAFF
DNA: TGTGCCTGGAGTGGGGACAGAAGGACTGAAGCTTTCTTT

size: -
V: TRBV9
D: TRBD2
J: TRBJ2-7
CDR3: CASSVTSGSYEQYF
DNA: TGTGCCAGCAGCGTGACTAGCGGGAGTTACGAGCAGTACTTC

size: -
V: TRBV29-1
D: -
J: TRBJ2-7
CDR3: CSASGVSYEQYF
DNA: TGCAGCGCTTCGGGGGTATCCTACGAGCAGTACTTC

size: -
V: TRBV7-2
D: TRBD2
J: TRBJ2-2
CDR3: CASSNRLAGVAGELFF
DNA: TGTGCCAGCAGCAATCGGCTAGCGGGAGTGGCGGGGGAGCTGTTTTTT

size: -
V: TRBV2
D: -
J: TRBJ2-3
CDR3: CASRGRGSTDTQYF
DNA: TGTGCCAGCAGAGGACGGGGTAGCACAGATACGCAGTATTTT

size: few
V: TRBV5-1
D: -
J: TRBJ1-1
CDR3: CASSLAPRLNTEAFF
DNA: TGCGCCAGCAGCTTGGCCCCAAGATTAAACACTGAAGCTTTCTTT

size: -
V: TRBV19
D: -
J: TRBJ2-1
CDR3: CASRAYNEQFF
DNA: TGTGCCAGTAGAGCCTACAATGAGCAGTTCTTC

size: -
V: TRBV9
D: TRBD2
J: TRBJ2-1
CDR3: CASSVGLAGGRRLFF
DNA: TGTGCCAGCAGCGTGGGACTAGCGGGCGGCCGACGGCTGTTCTTC

size: few
V: TRBV24-1
D: -
J: TRBJ1-5
CDR3: CATSGWGNQPQHF
DNA: TGTGCCACCAGTGGGTGGGGCAATCAGCCCCAGCATTTT

size: -
V: TRBV27
D: -
J: TRBJ2-3
CDR3: CASTPTATDTQYF
DNA: TGTGCCAGCACCCCGACAGCTACAGATACGCAGTATTTT

size: few
V: TRBV11-2
D: -
J: TRBJ1-4
CDR3: CASTNVGANEKLFF
DNA: TGTGCCAGCACCAACGTCGGAGCTAATGAAAAACTGTTTTTT

size: -
V: TRBV2
D: -
J: TRBJ2-3
CDR3: CARSPGLGDTQYF
DNA: TGTGCCAGGTCCCCCGGCCTAGGGGATACGCAGTATTTT

size: -
V: TRBV19
D: -
J: TRBJ2-1
CDR3: CASSIGRLGNEQFF
DNA: TGTGCCAGTAGTATAGGACGACTGGGAAATGAGCAGTTCTTC

size: -
V: TRBV5-1
D: TRBD1
J: TRBJ1-4
CDR3: CASSPGTANEKLFF
DNA: TGCGCCAGCAGCCCGGGGACAGCTAATGAAAAACTGTTTTTT

size: few
V: TRBV3-1/TRBV3-2
D: -
J: TRBJ2-7
CDR3: CANCLEQYF
DNA: TGTGCCAACTGCCTAGAGCAGTACTTC

size: few
V: TRBV11-3
D: -
J: TRBJ2-7
CDR3: CASSLFPGDYEQYF
DNA: TGTGCCAGCAGCTTATTTCCAGGCGACTACGAGCAGTACTTC

size: medium-sized
V: TRBV12-3/TRBV12-4
D: -
J: TRBJ1-2
CDR3: CASSLVGEGADTF
DNA: -

size: -
V: TRBV6-5
D: TRBD1
J: TRBJ1-5
CDR3: CASTLTGNSQPQHF
DNA: TGTGCCAGCACCCTGACAGGGAACAGTCAGCCCCAGCATTTT